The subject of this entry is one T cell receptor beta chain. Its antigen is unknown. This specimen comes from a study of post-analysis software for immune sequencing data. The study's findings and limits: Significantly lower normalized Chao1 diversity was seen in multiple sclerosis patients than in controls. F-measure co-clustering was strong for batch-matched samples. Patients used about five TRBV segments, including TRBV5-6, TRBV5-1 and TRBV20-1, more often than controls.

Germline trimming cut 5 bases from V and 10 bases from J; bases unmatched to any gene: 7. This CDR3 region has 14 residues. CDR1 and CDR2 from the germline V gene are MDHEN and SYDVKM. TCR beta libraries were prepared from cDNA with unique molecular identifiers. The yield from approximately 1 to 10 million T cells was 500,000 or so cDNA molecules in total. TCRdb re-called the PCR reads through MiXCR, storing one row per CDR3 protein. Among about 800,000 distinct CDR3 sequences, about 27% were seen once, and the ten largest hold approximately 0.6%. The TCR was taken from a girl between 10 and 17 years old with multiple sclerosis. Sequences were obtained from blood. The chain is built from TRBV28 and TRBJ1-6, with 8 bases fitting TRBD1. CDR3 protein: CASSGTGFGSPLHF. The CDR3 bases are TGTGCCAGCAGTGGGACAGGCTTTGGGTCACCCCTCCACTTT. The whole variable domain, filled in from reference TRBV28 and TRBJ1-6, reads DVKVTQSSRYLVKRTGEKVFLECVQDMDHENMFWYRQDPGLGLRLIYFSYDVKMKEKGDIPEGYSVSREKKERFSLILESASTNQTSMYLCASSGTGFGSPLHFGNGTRLTVT.